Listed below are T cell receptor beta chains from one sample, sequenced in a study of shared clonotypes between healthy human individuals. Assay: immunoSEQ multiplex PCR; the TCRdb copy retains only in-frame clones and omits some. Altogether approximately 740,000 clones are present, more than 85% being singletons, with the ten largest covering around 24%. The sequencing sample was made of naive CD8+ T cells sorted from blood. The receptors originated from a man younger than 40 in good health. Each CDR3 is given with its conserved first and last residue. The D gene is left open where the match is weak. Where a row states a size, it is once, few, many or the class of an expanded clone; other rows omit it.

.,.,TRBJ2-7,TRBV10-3,TGTGCCATCAGACTCAGTGATAACACTGACGAGCAGTACTTC,CAIRLSDNTDEQYF
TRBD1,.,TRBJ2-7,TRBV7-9,TGTGCCAGTCGCGACGGGACAGGTTACTACGAGCAGTACTTC,CASRDGTGYYEQYF
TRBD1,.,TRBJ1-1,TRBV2,TGTGCCAGCAGTGAAACAGGGGGCTACACTGAAGCTTTCTTT,CASSETGGYTEAFF
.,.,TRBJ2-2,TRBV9,TGTGCCAGCAGCGTCACTACCACCGGGGAGCTGTTTTTT,CASSVTTTGELFF
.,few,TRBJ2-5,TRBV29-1,TGCAGCGCTGTGGGGGTCCACCAAGAGACCCAGTACTTC,CSAVGVHQETQYF
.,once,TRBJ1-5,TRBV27,TGTGCCAGCAGTCCTCCGGGACACAATCAGCCCCAGCATTTT,CASSPPGHNQPQHF
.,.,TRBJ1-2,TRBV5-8,TGTGCCAGCAGCTTTGATGGAGGAGGAGTTAACTATGGCTACACCTTC,CASSFDGGGVNYGYTF
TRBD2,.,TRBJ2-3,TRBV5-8,TGTGCCAGCAGCTTCGGGGGGTTTACAGATACGCAGTATTTT,CASSFGGFTDTQYF
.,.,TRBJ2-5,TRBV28,TGTGCCAGCAGTAAAGGGGGAGCCGTATTAGTAGAGACCCAGTACTTC,CASSKGGAVLVETQYF
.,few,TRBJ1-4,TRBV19,TGTGCCAGTAGTATCTCGGGTAACTATGAAAAACTGTTTTTT,CASSISGNYEKLFF
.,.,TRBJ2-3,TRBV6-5,TGTGCCAGCAGTTACTCTCCGGACCGAACAGATACGCAGTATTTT,CASSYSPDRTDTQYF
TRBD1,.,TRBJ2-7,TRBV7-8,TGTGCCAGCAGCCCGCTCCAGGGGGAGTCCTACGAGCAGTACTTC,CASSPLQGESYEQYF
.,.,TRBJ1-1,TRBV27,TGTGCCAGCAAATCATGGGGGACCCTGAACACTGAAGCTTTCTTT,CASKSWGTLNTEAFF
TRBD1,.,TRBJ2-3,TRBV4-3,TGCGCCAGCAGCATTACACTATGGGGGACAGTCACAGATACGCAGTATTTT,CASSITLWGTVTDTQYF
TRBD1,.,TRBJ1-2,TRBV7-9,TGTGCCAGCAGCGTGGGACAGGGGAGTCGGTATGGCTACACCTTC,CASSVGQGSRYGYTF
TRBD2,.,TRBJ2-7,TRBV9,TGTGCCAGCAGCCCAGGGACTAGCGGGACATACGAGCAGTACTTC,CASSPGTSGTYEQYF
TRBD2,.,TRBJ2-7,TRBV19,TGTGCCAGTAGGAAGACTAGCGGGAGATTTGACGAGCAGTACTTC,CASRKTSGRFDEQYF
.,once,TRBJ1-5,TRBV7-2,TGTGCCAGCAGCGCAGTAGCCTCCCGCAATCAGCCCCAGCATTTT,CASSAVASRNQPQHF
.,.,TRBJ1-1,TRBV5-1,TGCGCCAGCAGCTACGGCTGGGGTGGAGAGACTGAAGCTTTCTTT,CASSYGWGGETEAFF
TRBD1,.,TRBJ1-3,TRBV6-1,TGTGCCAGCAGTGCCTTAAGGGGGCCTGGAAACACCATATATTTT,CASSALRGPGNTIYF
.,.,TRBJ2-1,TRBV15,TGTGCCACCAGCAGACGAGGGGGGGACAATGAGCAGTTCTTC,CATSRRGGDNEQFF
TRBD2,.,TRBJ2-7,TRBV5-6,TGTGCCAGCAGCTTCGGGACTAGCTACGAGCAGTACTTC,CASSFGTSYEQYF
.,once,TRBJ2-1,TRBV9,TGTGCCAGCAGCGTAGGGCAGTCGGGCAGCAATGAGCAGTTCTTC,CASSVGQSGSNEQFF
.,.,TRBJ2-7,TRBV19,TGTGCCAGTAGTATTGCAGGAGACCCGCTATGGGAGCAGTACTTC,CASSIAGDPLWEQYF
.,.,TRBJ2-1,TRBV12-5,TGTGCTAGCTCACCCGGGATTAGGTATGAGCAGTTCTTC,CASSPGIRYEQFF
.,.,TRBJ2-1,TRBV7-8,TGTGCCAGCAGCTTGAGAAACAGGCTTTCCTACAATGAGCAGTTCTTC,CASSLRNRLSYNEQFF
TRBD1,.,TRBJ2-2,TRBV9,TGTGCCAGCAGCGTAGATGTGACAGGGGTGACCGGGGAGCTGTTTTTT,CASSVDVTGVTGELFF
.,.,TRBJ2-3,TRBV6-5,TGTGCCAGCAGTTTCGGTACAGATACGCAGTATTTT,CASSFGTDTQYF
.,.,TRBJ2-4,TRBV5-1,TGCGCCAGCCGGAGCCCCGGGGGTAACATTCAGTACTTC,CASRSPGGNIQYF
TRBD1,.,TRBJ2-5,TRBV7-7,TGTGCTAGCAGCCGACAGGGGAGTCAAGAGACCCAGTACTTC,CASSRQGSQETQYF
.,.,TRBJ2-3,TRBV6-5,TGTGCCAGCAGTTACTCGAGCAGGGTTACGCAGTATTTT,CASSYSSRVTQYF
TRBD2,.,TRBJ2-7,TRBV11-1,TGTGCCAGCAGCTTTAGGACTAGCGGAACTTACGAGCAGTACTTC,CASSFRTSGTYEQYF
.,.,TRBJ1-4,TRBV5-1,TGCGCCAGCTCTGACTCAACTAATGAAAAACTGTTTTTT,CASSDSTNEKLFF
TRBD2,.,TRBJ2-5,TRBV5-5,TGTGCCAGCAGCGAGGGACTAGCGGGAGTGAGGGAGACCCAGTACTTC,CASSEGLAGVRETQYF
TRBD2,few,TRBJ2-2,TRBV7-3,TGTGCCAGCAGCCCACTGGGACTAGCGGGTACCGGGGAGCTGTTTTTT,CASSPLGLAGTGELFF
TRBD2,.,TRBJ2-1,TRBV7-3,TGTGCCAGCAGCTCTGTAGCGGGAGGCTCCTACAATGAGCAGTTCTTC,CASSSVAGGSYNEQFF
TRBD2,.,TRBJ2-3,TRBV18,TGTGCCAGCTCACCAGTCGGGGCACTAGCGGCATGGGATACGCAGTATTTT,CASSPVGALAAWDTQYF
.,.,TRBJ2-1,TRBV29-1,TGCAGCGTTGAGGGGTTGCCCCGGACAGACGGAAGAGGCTCCTACAATGAGCAGTTCTTC,CSVEGLPRTDGRGSYNEQFF
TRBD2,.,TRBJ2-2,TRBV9,TGTGCCAGCAGTCCCTCTGTTGGACTAGCGGGAGAGGGCACCGGGGAGCTGTTTTTT,CASSPSVGLAGEGTGELFF
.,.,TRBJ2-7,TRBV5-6,TGTGCCAGCAGCCTTGGGGATTACGAGCAGTACTTC,CASSLGDYEQYF
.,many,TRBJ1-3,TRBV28,TGTGCCAGCACCATCCGGACGGGATTAGAAGGAAACACCATATATTTT,CASTIRTGLEGNTIYF
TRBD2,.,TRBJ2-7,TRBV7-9,TGTGCCAGCAGCTTATTGGGAGGGAGAGGCGAGCAGTACTTC,CASSLLGGRGEQYF
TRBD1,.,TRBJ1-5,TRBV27,TGTGCCAGCAGTTTGACAGGGAATAGCAATCAGCCCCAGCATTTT,CASSLTGNSNQPQHF
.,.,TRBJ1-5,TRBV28,TGTGCCAGCACCTCGGGGGTTCAGCCCCAGCATTTT,CASTSGVQPQHF
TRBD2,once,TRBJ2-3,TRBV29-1,TGCAGCGTTGTAGGGACTAGCGGGGCAGATACGCAGTATTTT,CSVVGTSGADTQYF
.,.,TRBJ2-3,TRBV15,TGTGCCACCAGCAGTACCTTAGCGGCACGCGATACGCAGTATTTT,CATSSTLAARDTQYF
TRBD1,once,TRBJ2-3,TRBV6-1,TGTGCCACCCGGGACAGGGGGCAAAGAGATACGCAGTATTTT,CATRDRGQRDTQYF
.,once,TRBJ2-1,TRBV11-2,TGTGCCAGCAGCTCCGACCATGGGACAGAGCAGTTCTTC,CASSSDHGTEQFF
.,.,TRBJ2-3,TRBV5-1,TGCGCCAGCAGCTCCTTTGTCAGGGAGGAGACAGATACGCAGTATTTT,CASSSFVREETDTQYF
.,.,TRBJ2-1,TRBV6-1,TGTGCCAGCAAGGACAGATACAATGAGCAGTTCTTC,CASKDRYNEQFF
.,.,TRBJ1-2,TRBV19,TGTGCCAGTAGTATAACCAGTTGGAATAACTATGGCTACACCTTC,CASSITSWNNYGYTF
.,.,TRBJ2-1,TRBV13,TGTGCCAGCAGCGCTCTAGCCTACAATGAGCAGTTCTTC,CASSALAYNEQFF